This TCR beta chain comes out of a study of cytomegalovirus exposure and HLA in healthy donors. Study-level background: Drawn from HLA-typed donors, 83 million or so unique TCRs were held in an early data release.

A multiplex PCR was run with 60 Vbeta primers and 13 Jbeta primers. The protocol was immunoSEQ multiplex PCR, while the TCRdb copy is restricted to in-frame clones and leaves out a portion. The sample lists about 130,000 clones, 75% to 85% occurring once. Regarding the study as a whole: For most TCR sequences rarity was the rule, although some public TCRs occurred in many donors.

Of note for this clone: Its antigen is unidentified.

The V gene end was trimmed by 6 bases and the J gene end by 5 bases; junction bases not matched to a gene: 11. Per germline, CDR1 LNHDA and CDR2 SQIVND (reference sequence). This CDR3 spans 17 amino acids. The sequencing sample was made of PBMCs. This chain connects TRBV19 to TRBJ2-3, with TRBD2 identical over 13 bases. The sequence derives from a man between 45 and 60 years old in good health and CMV-seronegative. The CDR3 here is CASSRLTSGGPGDTQYF. The CDR3 nucleotides are TGTGCCAGTAGCCGACTGACTAGCGGGGGGCCGGGAGATACGCAGTATTTT. The full variable domain, completed using reference TRBV19 and TRBJ2-3, is DGGITQSPKYLFRKEGQNVTLSCEQNLNHDAMYWYRQDPGQGLRLIYYSQIVNDFQKGDIAEGYSVSREKKESFPLTVTSAQKNPTAFYLCASSRLTSGGPGDTQYFGPGTRLTVL.